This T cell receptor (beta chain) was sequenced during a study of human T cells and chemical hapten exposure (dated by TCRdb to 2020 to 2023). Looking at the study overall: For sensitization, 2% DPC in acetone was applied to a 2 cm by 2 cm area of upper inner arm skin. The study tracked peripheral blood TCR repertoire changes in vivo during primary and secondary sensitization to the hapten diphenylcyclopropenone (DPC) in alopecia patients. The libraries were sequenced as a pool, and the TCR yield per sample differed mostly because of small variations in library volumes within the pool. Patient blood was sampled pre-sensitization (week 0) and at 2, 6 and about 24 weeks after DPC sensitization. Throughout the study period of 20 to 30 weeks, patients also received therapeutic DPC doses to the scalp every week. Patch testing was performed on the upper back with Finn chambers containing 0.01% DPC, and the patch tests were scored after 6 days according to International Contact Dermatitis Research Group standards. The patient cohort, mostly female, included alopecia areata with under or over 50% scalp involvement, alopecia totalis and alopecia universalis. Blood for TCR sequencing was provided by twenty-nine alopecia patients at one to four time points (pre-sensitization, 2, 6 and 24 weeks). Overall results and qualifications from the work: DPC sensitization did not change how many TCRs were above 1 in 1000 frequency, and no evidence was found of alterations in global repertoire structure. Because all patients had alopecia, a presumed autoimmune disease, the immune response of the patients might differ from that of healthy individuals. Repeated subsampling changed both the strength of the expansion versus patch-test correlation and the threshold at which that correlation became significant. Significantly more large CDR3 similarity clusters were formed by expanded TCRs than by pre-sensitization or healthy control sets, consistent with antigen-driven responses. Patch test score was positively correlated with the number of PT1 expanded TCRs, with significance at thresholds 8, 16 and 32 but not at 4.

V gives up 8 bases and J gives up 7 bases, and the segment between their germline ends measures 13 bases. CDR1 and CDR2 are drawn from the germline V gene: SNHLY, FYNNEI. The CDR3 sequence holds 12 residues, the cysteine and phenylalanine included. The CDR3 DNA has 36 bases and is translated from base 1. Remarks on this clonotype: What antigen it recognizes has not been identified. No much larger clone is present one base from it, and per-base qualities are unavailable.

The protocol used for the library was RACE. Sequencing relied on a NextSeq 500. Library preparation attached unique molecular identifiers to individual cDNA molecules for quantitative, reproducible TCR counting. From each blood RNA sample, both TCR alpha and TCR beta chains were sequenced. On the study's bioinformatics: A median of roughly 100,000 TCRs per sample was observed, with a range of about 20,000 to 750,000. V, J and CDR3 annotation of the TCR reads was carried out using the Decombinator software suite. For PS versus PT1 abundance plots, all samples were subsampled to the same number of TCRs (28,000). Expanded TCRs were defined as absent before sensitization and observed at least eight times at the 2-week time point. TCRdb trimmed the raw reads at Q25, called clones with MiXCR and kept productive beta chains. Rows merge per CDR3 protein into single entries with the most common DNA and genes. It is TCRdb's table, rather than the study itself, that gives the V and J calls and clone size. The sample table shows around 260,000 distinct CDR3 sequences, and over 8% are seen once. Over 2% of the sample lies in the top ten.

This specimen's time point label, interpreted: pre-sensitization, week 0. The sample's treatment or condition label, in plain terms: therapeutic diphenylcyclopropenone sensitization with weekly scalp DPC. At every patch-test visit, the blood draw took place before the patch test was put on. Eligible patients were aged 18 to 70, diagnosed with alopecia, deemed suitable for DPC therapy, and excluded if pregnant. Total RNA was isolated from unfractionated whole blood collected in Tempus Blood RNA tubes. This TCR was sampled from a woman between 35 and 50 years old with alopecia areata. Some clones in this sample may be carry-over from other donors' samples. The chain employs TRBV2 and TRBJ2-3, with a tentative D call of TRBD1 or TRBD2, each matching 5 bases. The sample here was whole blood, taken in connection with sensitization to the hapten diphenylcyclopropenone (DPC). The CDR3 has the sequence CASWGTENTQYF. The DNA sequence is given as TGTGCCAGCTGGGGGACGGAAAATACGCAGTATTTT.